This T cell receptor (beta chain) was sequenced in a study of T cell responses to AZD1222 COVID-19 vaccine (dated by TCRdb to the early 2020s). General notes on the study: AZD1222 recipients with second doses at about 4 weeks or about 12 weeks were pooled, because spike-specific TCR depth and breadth did not differ between schedules. A total of roughly 240 trial participants underwent TCR sequencing, of whom about 210 received two doses of AZD1222 and roughly 25 received two doses of the MenACWY control vaccine. Trial participants were enrolled by age into 18-55, 56-69 and 70-plus year subgroups, with approximately 150, 28 and 58 TCR-sequenced participants respectively.

The investigation overall reported the following: In the small 56-69-year group, the increase in depth fell short of significance, most likely because of low power. After two AZD1222 doses, both the breadth and the depth of spike-specific TCRs were significantly higher than at day 0 and than in MenACWY recipients. Conclusions about previously exposed vaccinees are limited, since just six AZD1222 recipients were seropositive for SARS-CoV-2 at baseline. Reportedly, close to half of the unique spike-specific TCRs recognized epitopes lying outside the regions that are mutated in the B.1.351 and B.1.1.7 variants. Because no day 14 peak-response samples were available, repertoires were characterized only after the peak T cell response. The vaccine-associated CD4 TCRs covered the entire spike protein, and the dominant responses fell in regions 160-218 and 743-854. Participants were mostly white British, with more females than males. The authors suggested clonal diversity may have been underestimated.

With respect to this clone: Its target antigen remains unknown. No base-level quality is on record; no much larger clone is a single base apart.

The CDR3 regions of human TCRbeta chains were subjected to immunosequencing. The original methods were these. Repertoire TCRs were matched against a reference library of SARS-CoV-2-specific TCRs generated with the MIRA antigen-specificity platform. Breadth was defined as the fraction of unique TCRs that were SARS-CoV-2-associated. Depth was defined as the fraction of total T cells that were SARS-CoV-2-associated. Using the MIRA data, each spike-specific TCR was assigned both to the spike region to which the TCR was reactive and to a CD4 or CD8 class. Log10-transformed breadth and depth values were compared by one-way ANOVA with Sidak's multiple comparisons tests. TCRdb took this table from immuneACCESS and kept in-frame rearrangements with V and J called. Such tables lack part of the clones; where checked against another copy, unresolved V genes explain under half of the gap, and the rest is unexplained. V and J calls plus clone size are reproduced from that table; the DNA served to infer D and trimming. The table for this sample lists over 100,000 clones; about 88% of them were counted only once. The ten most abundant clones make up about a sixth of the sample.

Per the germline V gene (reference sequence), SGHNT is the CDR1 and YYREEE is the CDR2. Including cysteine and phenylalanine, the CDR3 has 14 amino acids. Of all the DNA, just the CDR3 is kept, 42 bases in frame from base 1. V sheds 4 bases and J sheds 0 bases, leaving 8 bases between their ends. The time point label of this sample denotes: baseline before first vaccination. The vaccinee samples were drawn from two UK trials, COV001 and COV002, one of which was a single-blind randomized controlled phase 2/3 trial testing AZD1222 (ChAdOx1 nCoV-19) in healthy adults. For TCRbeta chain sequencing, PBMC samples from trial participants were taken at day 0 and at day 28 after the second dose.

The material sequenced was peripheral blood, taken on day 0 of AZD1222 vaccination. The chain couples TRBV5-4 to TRBJ2-4, with an unclear D gene assignment. The clonotype was recovered from an adult in good health. The CDR3 is CASSAAGAKNIQYF. The DNA sequence follows: TGTGCCAGCAGCGCGGCTGGAGCCAAAAACATTCAGTACTTC.